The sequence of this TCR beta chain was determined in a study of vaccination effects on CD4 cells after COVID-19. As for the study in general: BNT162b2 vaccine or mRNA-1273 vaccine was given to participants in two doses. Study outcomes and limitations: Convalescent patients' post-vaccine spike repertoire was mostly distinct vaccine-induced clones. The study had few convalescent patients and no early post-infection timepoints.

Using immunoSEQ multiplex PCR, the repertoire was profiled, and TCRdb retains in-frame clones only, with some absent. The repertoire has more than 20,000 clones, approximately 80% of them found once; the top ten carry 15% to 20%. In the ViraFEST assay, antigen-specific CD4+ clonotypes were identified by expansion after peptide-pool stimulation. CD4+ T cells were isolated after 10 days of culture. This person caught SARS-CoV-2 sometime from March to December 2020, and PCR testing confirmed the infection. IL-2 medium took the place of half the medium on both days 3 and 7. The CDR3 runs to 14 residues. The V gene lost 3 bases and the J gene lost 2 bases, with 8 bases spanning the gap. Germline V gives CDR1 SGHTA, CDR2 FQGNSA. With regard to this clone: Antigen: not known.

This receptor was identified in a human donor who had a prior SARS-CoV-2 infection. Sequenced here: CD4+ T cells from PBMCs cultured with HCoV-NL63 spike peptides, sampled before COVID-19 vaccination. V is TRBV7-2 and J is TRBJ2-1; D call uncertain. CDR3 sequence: CASSFDWPYNEQFF. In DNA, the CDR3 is TGTGCCAGCAGCTTCGACTGGCCCTACAATGAGCAGTTCTTC.